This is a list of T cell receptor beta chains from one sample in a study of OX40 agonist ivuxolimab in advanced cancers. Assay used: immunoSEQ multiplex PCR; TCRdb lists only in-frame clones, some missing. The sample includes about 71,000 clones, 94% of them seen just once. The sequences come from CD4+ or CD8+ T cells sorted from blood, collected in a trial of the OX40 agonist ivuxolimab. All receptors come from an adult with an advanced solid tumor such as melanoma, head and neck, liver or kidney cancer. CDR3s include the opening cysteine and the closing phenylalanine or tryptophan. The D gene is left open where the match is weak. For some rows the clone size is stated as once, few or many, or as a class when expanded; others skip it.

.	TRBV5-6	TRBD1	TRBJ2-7	CASSPAPGGSYEQYF	TGTGCCAGCAGCCCAGCTCCAGGGGGCTCCTACGAGCAGTACTTC
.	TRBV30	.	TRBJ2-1	CAWSVNEQFF	TGTGCCTGGAGTGTTAATGAGCAGTTCTTC
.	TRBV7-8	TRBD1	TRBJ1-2	CASSSETGGNYGYTF	TGTGCCAGCAGCTCAGAGACAGGGGGTAACTATGGCTACACCTTC
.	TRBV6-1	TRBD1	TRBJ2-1	CASSEARYRGSEQFF	TGTGCCAGCAGTGAAGCCCGCTACAGGGGCAGTGAGCAGTTCTTC
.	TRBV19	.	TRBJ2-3	CASSIGTRTDTQYF	TGTGCCAGTAGTATCGGGACCCGCACAGATACGCAGTATTTT
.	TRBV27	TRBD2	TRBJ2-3	CASRWLAGGADTQYF	TGTGCCAGCAGGTGGTTAGCGGGGGGGGCAGATACGCAGTATTTT
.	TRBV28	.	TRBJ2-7	CASSLGQVSYEQYF	TGTGCCAGCAGTTTGGGGCAGGTCTCCTACGAGCAGTACTTC
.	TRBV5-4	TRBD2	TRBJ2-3	CASSFAGGPADTQYF	TGTGCCAGCAGCTTTGCGGGGGGGCCCGCAGATACGCAGTATTTT
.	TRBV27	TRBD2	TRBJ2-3	CASSPRTSGSIHTDTQYF	TGTGCCAGCAGTCCGCGGACTAGCGGGAGTATTCACACAGATACGCAGTATTTT
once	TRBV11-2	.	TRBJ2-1	CASSLRGQTPYNEQFF	TGTGCCAGCAGCTTGAGAGGACAAACACCTTACAATGAGCAGTTCTTC
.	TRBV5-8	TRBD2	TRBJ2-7	CASSLALAGGFIGYEQYF	TGTGCCAGCAGCTTGGCCCTAGCGGGAGGGTTCATCGGCTACGAGCAGTACTTC
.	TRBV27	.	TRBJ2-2	CASLGKGAGTGELFF	TGTGCCAGCCTGGGGAAAGGGGCCGGCACCGGGGAGCTGTTTTTT
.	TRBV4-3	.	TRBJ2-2	CASSPAEEAPTGELFF	TGCGCCAGCAGCCCGGCGGAGGAGGCGCCCACCGGGGAGCTGTTTTTT
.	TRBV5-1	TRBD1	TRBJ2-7	CASSQTGAYEQYF	TGCGCCAGCAGCCAGACAGGGGCCTACGAGCAGTACTTC